Below, one TCR beta chain is given with its context. Its specificity is unknown. V was pared by 0 bases and J by 4 bases, with 6 bases between. CDR1 is SGHRS, CDR2 YFSETQ, per germline. This CDR3 is built from 13 residues. Generated by immunoSEQ multiplex PCR, the TCRdb table keeps only in-frame clones and is missing some. The data contain about 140,000 clones, about 88% of them singletons. This sample is drawn from a study of T cell responses to AZD1222 COVID-19 vaccine. Study-level results: Across the whole spike, CD4 TCRs peaked at regions 160-218 and 743-854. The breadth and depth of Spike-specific TCRs increased once two AZD1222 doses had been given.

Source: peripheral blood, taken 28 days after the second AZD1222 dose. V usage is TRBV5-1 and J usage is TRBJ2-3; D unclear. This receptor was taken from an adult who received the AZD1222 COVID-19 vaccine. The CDR3 sequence is CASSLGPADTQYF. CDR3 bases: TGCGCCAGCAGCTTGGGCCCGGCAGATACGCAGTATTTT.